This T cell receptor beta chain was observed in a study of blood T cell repertoires in COVID-19. Study in general: PBMCs, B-cell-depleted T cells, or T cells were the source of the cDNA or gDNA that made up the material.

Which cohort a participant joined came from the clinical history participants gave. CDR1 SNHLY and CDR2 FYNNEI come from the germline V gene. The CDR3 loop spans 14 amino acids. J was trimmed by 0 bases and V by 6 bases; bases with no gene match: 2. Data came from immunoSEQ multiplex PCR; TCRdb stores just in-frame clones and leaves some out. The profile shows approximately 440,000 clones, roughly 91% of them singletons. J is TRBJ1-3 and V is TRBV2, with TRBD1 identical over 7 bases. The receptor was isolated from a man aged 18-30 years who had recovered from COVID-19. Sequenced input: PBMCs or T cells enriched from blood (not recorded which). The CDR3 loop is CASSEGASGNTIYF. CDR3 in DNA: TGTGCCAGCAGCGAGGGGGCCTCTGGAAACACCATATATTTT.